The 21 T cell receptor beta chains in this list originate from one sample, sequenced in a study of blood T cell repertoires in COVID-19. The table came from immunoSEQ multiplex PCR; TCRdb's copy has only in-frame clones and leaves some out. The repertoire holds around 190,000 clones, with roughly 80% as singletons. The sample comprised peripheral blood. The receptors stem from a man aged 60 to 75 with acute or convalescent COVID-19.

The rearrangement links TRBV25-1 to TRBJ1-6; TRBD1 matches 9 bases. The junction had 8 bases not matched to a gene; V was cut back by 7 bases and J by 7 bases. The germline V gene encodes CDR1 MGHDK and CDR2 SYGVNS. The CDR3 covers 15 residues. The CDR3 region is CASKSSGTGNSPLHF. CDR3 nucleotide sequence: TGTGCCAGCAAATCGTCCGGGACAGGGAATTCACCCCTCCACTTT.

The chain employs TRBV5-1 and TRBJ1-1; 10 bases fit TRBD1. V lost 4 bases and J lost 7; bases outside the gene matches: 10. This CDR3 has 15 amino acids. CDR1 is SGHRS and CDR2 is YFSETQ in the germline V gene. The DNA of the CDR3 is TGCGCCAGCAGCCCACTGGGACAGGGGTTTGGTGAAGCTTTCTTT. Encoded protein: CASSPLGQGFGEAFF.

J is TRBJ1-5 and V is TRBV18; a weak D match, TRBD1 (5 bases). The CDR3 has 13 residues. V lost 2 bases and J 6 bases, leaving 8 bases between the germline ends. The germline V gene encodes CDR1 KGHSH and CDR2 LQKENI. CDR3 region: CASSPGQGQPQHF. The CDR3 DNA reads as TGTGCCAGCTCACCAGGGCAGGGTCAGCCCCAGCATTTT.

The chain couples TRBV2 to TRBJ1-2; 8 bases agree with TRBD1. V shed 5 bases and J 2 bases; nucleotides not matched to a gene: 4. Germline-derived CDR1 and CDR2 are SNHLY and FYNNEI. The CDR3 has 14 amino acids. Here the CDR3 reads CASSRDRINYGYTF. CDR3 nucleotide sequence: TGTGCCAGCAGTCGGGACAGGATAAACTATGGCTACACCTTC.

The chain employs TRBV6-1 and TRBJ1-2, with 9 bases lining up with TRBD1. This CDR3 region has 17 residues. Looked up from germline, CDR1 is MNHNS and CDR2 is SASEGT. Unmatched junction bases numbered 7, after V lost 0 bases and J lost 2 bases. CDR3 loop: CASSEAETGGWNYGYTF. The CDR3 DNA is TGTGCCAGCAGTGAAGCGGAAACAGGGGGCTGGAACTATGGCTACACCTTC.

Note on this clone: The junction departs from the called germline gene at one end, perhaps through a read error. The chain has TRBV9 and TRBJ2-1, with TRBD1 identical over 11 bases. From germline, CDR1 is SGDLS and CDR2 YYNGEE. The CDR3 totals 12 residues. CDR3 protein: CASSTRTGGLVF. The DNA for the CDR3 is TGTGCCAGCAGCACTCGGACAGGGGGCTTGGTCTTC.

The table lists this clone with a few counts. J is TRBJ2-2 and V is TRBV7-3; the D is unclear. The CDR3 sequence is 14 residues long. The germline CDR1 and CDR2 sequences are SGHTA and FQGTGA. V dropped 5 bases and J dropped 2 bases, with 9 bases sitting between them. In DNA, the CDR3 is TGTGCCAGCAGCCGATACTTCAACACCGGGGAGCTGTTTTTT. Protein product: CASSRYFNTGELFF.

This clone was counted a single time. This chain uses TRBV7-9 with TRBJ1-3, with D uncertain. V dropped 2 bases and J dropped 0 bases, with 8 bases sitting between them. Germline CDR1 SEHNR, CDR2 FQNEAQ (reference sequence). This CDR3 contains 15 residues. The DNA of the CDR3 is TGTGCCAGCAGCTTAATAGCCGTCTCTGGAAACACCATATATTTT. Translating gives CASSLIAVSGNTIYF.

The V gene is TRBV5-6, the J gene TRBJ2-7, with D possibly being TRBD1 (6 bases). The germline gives CDR1 SGHDT, CDR2 YYEEEE. The CDR3 contains 15 residues. V lost 4 bases, J lost 2 bases, and 16 bases lay in between. The CDR3 here is CASSKRTGLPYEQYF. The CDR3 bases are TGTGCCAGCAGCAAACGAACAGGGTTACCCTACGAGCAGTACTTC.

This sequence joins TRBV2 and TRBJ1-2; 10 bases match TRBD1. V was pared by 6 bases and J by 4 bases, with 5 bases of the junction left unmatched. Germline V gene data show CDR1 as SNHLY and CDR2 as FYNNEI. This CDR3 has 14 amino acids. CDR3 loop: CASSRQGAGYGYTF. The CDR3 bases are TGTGCCAGCAGCCGACAGGGGGCGGGCTATGGCTACACCTTC.

V gene TRBV19 combines with J gene TRBJ1-2; tentative D call: TRBD1 (6 bases). Germline-derived CDR1 and CDR2 are LNHDA and SQIVND (reference sequence). V lost 6 bases, J lost 5 bases, and 19 bases lay in between. This CDR3 has 15 residues. DNA of the CDR3: TGTGCCAGTAGCCCCCCAGGACAGCGATCTTATGGCTACACCTTC. Its translation: CASSPPGQRSYGYTF.

The rearrangement links TRBV7-2 to TRBJ1-3; D is uncertain. There are 16 residues in the CDR3. Per germline, CDR1 SGHTA and CDR2 FQGNSA. The germline V and J ends were trimmed by 2 bases and 0 bases, with 11 bases remaining between them. CDR3 sequence reads: CASSLQIPSSGNTIYF. For the CDR3, the DNA is TGTGCCAGCAGCTTACAAATACCGAGCTCTGGAAACACCATATATTTT.

Of note for this clone: At one of its ends the junction is not consistent with the germline gene, which may arise from a read error. The chain recombines TRBV11-3 with TRBJ2-7; possible D gene TRBD2, 7 bases. In germline, CDR1 is SGHNT, CDR2 YENEEA. The CDR3 is 14 residues long. The CDR3 DNA follows: TGTGCCAGCAGTTTAGGGGGGGATTCCTACGAGCAGTACTTC. As protein: CASSLGGDSYEQYF.

The CDR3 reads CASSLIVRREGPYEQYF. The CDR3 DNA follows: TGTGCCAGCAGTTTAATCGTTCGGCGGGAGGGCCCGTACGAGCAGTACTTC. The V call is TRBV28, the J call TRBJ2-7, with 9 positions matching TRBD2. Trimming cost V 2 bases and J 4 bases; bases outside gene matches: 12. The CDR3 loop spans 17 amino acids. The germline V gene has CDR1 MDHEN and CDR2 SYDVKM.

The chain joins TRBV15 to TRBJ1-2; no clear D. Germline assignment: CDR1 LNHNV and CDR2 YYDKDF (reference sequence). The CDR3 contains 16 residues. Trimming pared 0 bases from V and 0 bases from J, leaving 11 bases between. The DNA for the CDR3 is TGTGCCACCAGCAGAGAGGGGAGGAGCTCTAACTATGGCTACACCTTC. This encodes CATSREGRSSNYGYTF.

The chain has TRBV4-3 and TRBJ2-1, with 7 bases identical to TRBD1. The ends lost 3 bases at V and 8 bases at J; junction bases unmatched: 7. CDR3 length: 14 amino acids. Germline values: CDR1 LGHNA, CDR2 YSLEER. The CDR3 protein is CASSQGRGSYEQFF. The CDR3 DNA is TGCGCCAGCAGCCAGGGCAGGGGGTCCTATGAGCAGTTCTTC.

The chain combines TRBV9 with TRBJ1-1, with D unclear. The CDR3 extends over 13 amino acids. V was clipped by 0 bases and J by 7 bases, with 10 bases between them. Germline V gives CDR1 SGDLS, CDR2 YYNGEE. The CDR3 DNA sequence: TGTGCCAGCAGCGTAGTCCCGGGAATTGAAGCTTTCTTT. It yields the protein CASSVVPGIEAFF. The whole variable domain, filled in from reference TRBV9 and TRBJ1-1, reads DSGVTQTPKHLITATGQRVTLRCSPRSGDLSVYWYQQSLDQGLQFLIQYYNGEERAKGNILERFSAQQFPDLHSELNLSSLELGDSALYFCASSVVPGIEAFFGQGTRLTVV.

The chain carries TRBV19 and TRBJ1-2; 9 nucleotides align to TRBD1. The CDR3 runs to 16 residues. Germline V CDR1 and CDR2: LNHDA, SQIVND (reference sequence). V shed 2 bases, J shed 4 bases, and the junction held 8 bases outside the gene matches. Here the CDR3 reads CASSIPNRGPSYGYTF. The DNA of the CDR3 is TGTGCCAGTAGTATACCCAACAGGGGGCCCTCCTATGGCTACACCTTC. The full variable domain, in which reference TRBV19 and TRBJ1-2 provide the parts outside the CDR3, is DGGITQSPKYLFRKEGQNVTLSCEQNLNHDAMYWYRQDPGQGLRLIYYSQIVNDFQKGDIAEGYSVSREKKESFPLTVTSAQKNPTAFYLCASSIPNRGPSYGYTFGSGTRLTVV.

This chain joins TRBV12-3 or TRBV12-4 and TRBJ2-5; D not resolved. The CDR3 is 13 residues long. V lost 7 bases and J lost 5, with 14 bases in between. CDR3 sequence reads: CASTYVGTETQYF. CDR3 sequence (DNA): TGTGCCAGCACCTACGTCGGTACGGAGACCCAGTACTTC.

J is TRBJ2-1 and V is TRBV6-4; 12 bases agree with TRBD2. CDR3 length equals 15 residues. Germline V CDR1 and CDR2: MRHNA, SNTAGT. V shed 6 bases, J shed 5 bases, and the junction held 5 bases outside the gene matches. The CDR3 nucleotides read TGTGCCAGCAGAGTACTAGCGGGAGGAAACAATGAGCAGTTCTTC. Residues: CASRVLAGGNNEQFF.

V gene TRBV5-6 combines with J gene TRBJ2-5, with D possibly TRBD1 on 5 matching bases. CDR1 is SGHDT and CDR2 is YYEEEE in the germline V gene. Trimming cost V 0 bases and J 4 bases, with 16 bases left between them. The CDR3 contains 16 residues. The CDR3 DNA is TGTGCCAGCAGCTTGGTATTTGTGGCAGGGCTAGAGACCCAGTACTTC. Protein sequence: CASSLVFVAGLETQYF.